A single T cell receptor beta chain is shown here with its context. The clone's antigen remains unknown. Base qualities are not provided; no much larger clone lies one nucleotide away. The sample comes from a study of T cell responses to AZD1222 COVID-19 vaccine (dated by TCRdb to about 2021). Regarding the research as a whole: AZD1222 recipients given second doses at about 4 weeks or at about 12 weeks were pooled, since spike-specific TCR depth and breadth were not found to differ between the two schedules. A total of just over 230 trial participants underwent TCR sequencing, of whom about 210 received two doses of AZD1222 and about 26 received two doses of the MenACWY control vaccine. Enrollment into the trials was organized by age into subgroups of 18-55, 56-69 and 70-plus years, and those subgroups contained approximately 160, 26 and 62 TCR-sequenced participants, respectively. Overall results and qualifications from the work: Participants were mostly white British, with more females than males. The authors suggested clonal diversity may have been underestimated. CD4 TCRs associated with the vaccine covered the entire spike protein, and the dominant responses were in regions 160-218 and 743-854. Epitopes outside the regions mutated in the B.1.351 and B.1.1.7 variants were reportedly recognized by nearly half of the unique spike-specific TCRs. The 56-69-year group was small, and its depth increase did not reach significance, likely because of low power. Spike-specific TCR breadth and depth rose significantly after two AZD1222 doses compared with day 0 and with MenACWY recipients. Because no day 14 peak-response samples were available, repertoires were characterized only after the peak T cell response. Conclusions about previously exposed vaccinees are limited because only five to seven AZD1222 recipients were SARS-CoV-2 seropositive at baseline.

The CDR3 regions of human TCRbeta chains were subjected to immunosequencing. On the authors' methods: Repertoire TCRs were checked for matches against a reference library of SARS-CoV-2-specific TCRs that had been generated using the MIRA antigen-specificity platform. Breadth was defined as the fraction of unique TCRs that were SARS-CoV-2-associated. Depth was defined as the fraction of total T cells that were SARS-CoV-2-associated. Each spike-specific TCR was assigned to its reactive spike region and to a CD4 or CD8 class using the MIRA data. Log10-transformed breadth and depth values were compared by one-way ANOVA with Sidak's multiple comparisons tests. Here the immuneACCESS table is served through TCRdb, limited to in-frame sequences with V and J called. Missing clones are a known gap in these copies; in checked studies unresolved V genes cover under half, and the rest lacks a known reason. That table is the source of V, J and clone size, and D and trimming were worked out from the DNA. This sample is represented by approximately 180,000 clones; roughly 90% of them were singletons. The ten biggest clones cover about 2.5% of the sample.

V is shortened by 8 bases, J by 8 bases, and the region joining them spans 21 bases. The germline V gene gives CDR1 as MNHEY and CDR2 as SVGAGI. Inclusive of the bounding cysteine and phenylalanine, the CDR3 is 14 residues long. CDR3 DNA is the only sequence kept; it has 42 bases, read in frame from the first base. Interpreted using the paper, the time point label stands for: baseline before first vaccination. Vaccinee samples came from UK trials COV001 and COV002, including a single-blind randomized controlled phase 2/3 trial of AZD1222 (ChAdOx1 nCoV-19) in healthy adults. For TCRbeta chain sequencing, PBMC samples were collected from trial participants at day 0 and at day 28 after the second dose.

Sequences were derived from peripheral blood, sampled on day 0 of AZD1222 vaccination. This chain is built from TRBV6-5 and TRBJ1-2; a tentative D match to TRBD1 spans 5 bases. The TCR sequence derives from an adult in good health. CDR3 loop: CASSLLGGGGGYTF. The DNA is as follows: TGTGCCAGCTCCCTACTAGGAGGCGGGGGAGGCTACACCTTC.